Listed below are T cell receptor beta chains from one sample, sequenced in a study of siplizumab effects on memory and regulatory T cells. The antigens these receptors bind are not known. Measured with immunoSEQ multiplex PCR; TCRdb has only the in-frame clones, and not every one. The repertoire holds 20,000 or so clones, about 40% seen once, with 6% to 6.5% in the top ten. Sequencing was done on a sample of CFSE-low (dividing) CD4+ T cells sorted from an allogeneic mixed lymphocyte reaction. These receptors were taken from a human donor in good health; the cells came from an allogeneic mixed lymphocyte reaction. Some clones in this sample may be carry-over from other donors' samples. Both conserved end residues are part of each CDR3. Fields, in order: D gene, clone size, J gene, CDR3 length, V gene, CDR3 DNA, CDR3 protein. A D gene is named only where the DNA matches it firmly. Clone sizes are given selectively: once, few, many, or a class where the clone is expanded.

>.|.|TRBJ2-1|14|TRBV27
TGTGCCAGCAAAGACGGGAGACTATGGAATGAGCAGTTCTTC
CASKDGRLWNEQFF
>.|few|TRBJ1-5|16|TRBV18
TGTGCCAGCTCACCAGGGACACCCCAGGAATGGCAGCCCCAGCATTTT
CASSPGTPQEWQPQHF
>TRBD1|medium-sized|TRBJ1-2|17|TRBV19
TGTGCCAGTAGTACCCCCCTCGGACAGGGTGGTACCTATGGCTACACCTTC
CASSTPLGQGGTYGYTF
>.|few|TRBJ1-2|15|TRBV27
TGTGCCAGCAGTCGTCAGGGGATAACAAGGGGGGGCTACACCTTC
CASSRQGITRGGYTF
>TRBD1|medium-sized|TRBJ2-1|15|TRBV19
TGTGCCAGTACCGGGACAGGGGGCAACTTCAATGAGCAGTTCTTC
CASTGTGGNFNEQFF
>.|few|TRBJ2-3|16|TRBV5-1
TGCGCCAGCAGCTTCTCTGGACCTTTATACACAGATACGCAGTATTTT
CASSFSGPLYTDTQYF
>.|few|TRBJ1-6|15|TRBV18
TGTGCCAGCTCACCCAACAGGGTCGATAATTCACCCCTCCACTTT
CASSPNRVDNSPLHF
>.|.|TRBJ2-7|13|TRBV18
TGTGCCAGCTCACTTTCCGGGACATACGGGCAGTACTTC
CASSLSGTYGQYF
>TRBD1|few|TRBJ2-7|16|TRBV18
TGTGCCAGCTCACCACCTTCGGGACAGGGCTACTACGAGCAGTACTTC
CASSPPSGQGYYEQYF
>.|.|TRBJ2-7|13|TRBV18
TGTGCCAGCTCACCAAGTTATGGATACGAGCAGTACTTC
CASSPSYGYEQYF
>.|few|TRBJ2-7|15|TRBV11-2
TGTGCCAGCAGCTTATCTTTTGGGAGCCCCTACGAGCAGTACTTC
CASSLSFGSPYEQYF
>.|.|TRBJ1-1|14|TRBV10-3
TGTGCCATCATGGGGGGCCCGGAGAACACTGAAGCTTTCTTT
CAIMGGPENTEAFF
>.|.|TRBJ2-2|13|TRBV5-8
TGTGCCAGCAGCTTGGAGGGCACCGGGGAGCTGTTTTTT
CASSLEGTGELFF
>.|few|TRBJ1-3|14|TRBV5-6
TGTGCCAGCAGCTTGACGGGGGCTGGAAACACCATATATTTT
CASSLTGAGNTIYF
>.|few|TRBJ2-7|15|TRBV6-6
TGTGCCAGCAGTTATTGGGGGAGTGTCAACAACGAGCAGTACTTC
CASSYWGSVNNEQYF
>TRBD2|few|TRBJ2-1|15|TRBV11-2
TGTGCCAGCAGCTTGGTGGGAGGGCCATCACGTGAGCAGTTCTTC
CASSLVGGPSREQFF
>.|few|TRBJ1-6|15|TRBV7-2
TGTGCCAGCAGCTCATACGGGTTTACCAATTCACCCCTCCACTTT
CASSSYGFTNSPLHF
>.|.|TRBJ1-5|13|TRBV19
TGTGCCAGTCGAATGAATAGCAATCAGCCCCAGCATTTT
CASRMNSNQPQHF
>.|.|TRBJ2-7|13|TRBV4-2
TGTGCCAGCAGCTTACAGGGACCCGACGAGCAGTACTTC
CASSLQGPDEQYF
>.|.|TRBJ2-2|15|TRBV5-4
TGTGCCAGCAGCTTACTAGTACCATCCACCGGGGAGCTGTTTTTT
CASSLLVPSTGELFF